This passage covers 11 T cell receptor beta chains from one sample sequenced in a study of cytomegalovirus exposure and HLA in healthy donors. The protocol was immunoSEQ multiplex PCR, while the TCRdb copy is restricted to in-frame clones and leaves out a portion. The sample lists about 240,000 clones, around 86% seen once, with around 1.2% in the top ten. The sequenced material came from PBMCs. All receptors come from a woman aged 30 to 39 in good health and CMV-seropositive.

V and J are TRBV27 and TRBJ2-3, with TRBD2 identical over 12 bases. CDR1 is MNHEY, CDR2 SMNVEV, per germline (reference sequence). The CDR3 runs to 15 residues. The ends lost 5 bases at V and 3 bases at J; junction bases unmatched: 3. The CDR3 DNA reads TGTGCCAGCAGTCGACTAGCGGGAGCTACAGATACGCAGTATTTT. Protein: CASSRLAGATDTQYF.

The V and J genes are TRBV9 and TRBJ1-4, with 10 bases lining up with TRBD1. The length of the CDR3 is 15 residues. Germline V gene sequence: CDR1 SGDLS, CDR2 YYNGEE. Trimming at V came to 3 bases and at J to 11 bases, leaving 10 bases not matched to a gene. The CDR3 reads CASSAPGTGERKLFF. CDR3 in DNA: TGTGCCAGCAGCGCACCCGGGACAGGGGAACGGAAACTGTTTTTT.

This rearrangement joins TRBV14 to TRBJ2-2; the match to TRBD1 covers 7 bases. CDR3 length equals 15 residues. Trimming at V came to 6 bases and at J to 0 bases, leaving 4 bases not matched to a gene. Per germline, CDR1 SGHDN and CDR2 FVKESK. The CDR3 DNA follows: TGTGCCAGCAGGATGCAGGGGGCGAACACCGGGGAGCTGTTTTTT. Translated: CASRMQGANTGELFF.

The rearrangement links TRBV28 to TRBJ1-2, with 9 nucleotides matching TRBD1. This CDR3 spans 15 amino acids. Unmatched junction bases numbered 5, after V lost 2 bases and J lost 4 bases. Germline V gene sequence: CDR1 MDHEN, CDR2 SYDVKM. The DNA for the CDR3 is TGTGCCAGCAGTTTAACAGGGGGCGCGAGCTATGGCTACACCTTC. Protein sequence: CASSLTGGASYGYTF.

The J gene is TRBJ2-5, the V gene TRBV13; tentative D call: TRBD2 (5 bases). CDR1 and CDR2 from the germline V gene are PRHDT and FYEKMQ (reference sequence). V was clipped by 0 bases and J by 1 base, with 12 bases between them. CDR3 size: 16 residues. The CDR3 region has the DNA TGTGCCAGCAGCTTAGGTCTAGAGGGTCTCCAAGAGACCCAGTACTTC. It yields the protein CASSLGLEGLQETQYF.

The chain recombines TRBV2 with TRBJ2-6; 10 bases align to TRBD1. Germline V CDR1 and CDR2: SNHLY, FYNNEI. CDR3 length: 18 amino acids. V lost 2 bases and J lost 1; bases outside the gene matches: 5. The CDR3 loop is CASSELGQGRSGANVLTF. Written as DNA, the CDR3 is TGTGCCAGCAGTGAATTGGGACAGGGGAGATCTGGGGCCAACGTCCTGACTTTC.

This rearrangement joins TRBV18 to TRBJ2-1; maybe TRBD1 (5 bases). Germline assignment: CDR1 KGHSH and CDR2 LQKENI. This CDR3 has 14 amino acids. Trimming removed 5 bases from V and 1 base from J, with 9 bases in between. The CDR3 bases are TGTGCCAGCTCATCGACAGCTTCCTACAATGAGCAGTTCTTC. As protein: CASSSTASYNEQFF.

This clone came up a few times. The V and J genes are TRBV2 and TRBJ2-2; 12 nucleotides match TRBD2. The CDR3 totals 13 residues. Unmatched junction bases numbered 0, after V lost 8 bases and J lost 5 bases. Germline V CDR1 and CDR2: SNHLY, FYNNEI. The CDR3 DNA is TGTGCCAGCGGGACTAGCGGGACCGGGGAGCTGTTTTTT. This sequence encodes CASGTSGTGELFF.

This rearrangement joins TRBV5-1 to TRBJ2-5; D ambiguous. Trimming shortened V by 3 bases and J by 4 bases, and 7 bases separated the two germline ends. The CDR3 sequence is 12 residues long. In germline, CDR1 is SGHRS, CDR2 YFSETQ. The CDR3 protein is CASSSFRETQYF. As DNA, the CDR3 is TGCGCCAGCAGCTCTTTTAGAGAGACCCAGTACTTC.

The chain has TRBV7-2 and TRBJ1-2; TRBD1 agrees at 8 bases. The CDR3 is made up of 13 amino acids. Germline trimming cut 6 bases from V and 9 bases from J; bases unmatched to any gene: 9. In germline, CDR1 is SGHTA, CDR2 FQGNSA. The CDR3 sequence is CASRVGQGGRYTF. DNA of the CDR3: TGTGCCAGCAGAGTAGGACAGGGCGGCCGCTACACCTTC.

V gene TRBV30 combines with J gene TRBJ2-2; weak D call: TRBD2 (5 bases). There are 13 residues in the CDR3. The V end lost 3 bases, the J end lost 6 bases, and 11 bases lay between the germline ends. Germline lookup yields CDR1 GTSNPN and CDR2 SVGIG (reference sequence). Written as DNA, the CDR3 is TGTGCCTGGAGACTAGGTCTTTCCGGGGAGCTGTTTTTT. This encodes CAWRLGLSGELFF. The whole variable domain, remainder taken from reference TRBV30 and TRBJ2-2, is SQTIHQWPATLVQPVGSPLSLECTVEGTSNPNLYWYRQAAGRGLQLLFYSVGIGQISSEVPQNLSASRPQDRQFILSSKKLLLSDSGFYLCAWRLGLSGELFFGEGSRLTVL.